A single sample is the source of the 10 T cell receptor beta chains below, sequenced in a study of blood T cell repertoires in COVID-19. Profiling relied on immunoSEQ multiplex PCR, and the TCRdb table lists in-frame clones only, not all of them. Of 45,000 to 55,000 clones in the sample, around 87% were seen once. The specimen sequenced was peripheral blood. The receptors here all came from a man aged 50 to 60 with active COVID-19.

CDR3 sequence reads: CASSYFPPFSNQPQHF. The DNA for the CDR3 is TGTGCCAGCAGTTATTTTCCCCCGTTTAGCAATCAGCCCCAGCATTTT. The chain has TRBV6-9 and TRBJ1-5; D not certain. V was pared by 1 base and J by 0 bases, with 10 bases between. The CDR3 length is 16 residues. The germline V gene has CDR1 MNHGY and CDR2 SVAAGI.

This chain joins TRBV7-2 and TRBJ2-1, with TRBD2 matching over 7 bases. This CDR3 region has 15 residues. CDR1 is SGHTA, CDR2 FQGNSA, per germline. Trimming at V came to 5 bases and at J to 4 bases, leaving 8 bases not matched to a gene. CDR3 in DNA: TGTGCCAGCAGCGCCTGGGGGGGGGAGTACAATGAGCAGTTCTTC. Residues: CASSAWGGEYNEQFF. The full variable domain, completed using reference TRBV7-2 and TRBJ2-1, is GAGVSQSPSNKVTEKGKDVELRCDPISGHTALYWYRQSLGQGLEFLIYFQGNSAPDKSGLPSDRFSAERTGGSVSTLTIQRTQQEDSAVYLCASSAWGGEYNEQFFGPGTRLTVL.

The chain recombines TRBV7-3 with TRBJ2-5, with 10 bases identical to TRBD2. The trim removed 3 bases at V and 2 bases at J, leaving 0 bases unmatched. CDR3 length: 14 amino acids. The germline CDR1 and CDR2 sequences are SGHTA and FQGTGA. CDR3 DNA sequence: TGTGCCAGCAGCTTTAGCGGGGGGCAAGAGACCCAGTACTTC. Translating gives CASSFSGGQETQYF.

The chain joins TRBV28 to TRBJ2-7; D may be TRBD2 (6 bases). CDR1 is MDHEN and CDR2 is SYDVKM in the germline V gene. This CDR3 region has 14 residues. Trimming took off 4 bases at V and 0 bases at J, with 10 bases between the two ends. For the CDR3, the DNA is TGTGCCAGCAGTTGGGCGGGGCCCTCCTACGAGCAGTACTTC. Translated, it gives CASSWAGPSYEQYF.

In DNA form, the CDR3 reads TGTGCCATCAGTGACCCCCCGGGACAGAACACCTACGAGCAGTACTTC. Protein: CAISDPPGQNTYEQYF. The chain uses TRBV10-3 and TRBJ2-7; 7 bases line up with TRBD1. The CDR3 runs to 16 residues. Germline CDR1 and CDR2: ENHRY and SYGVKD. V lost 3 bases and J lost 2; bases outside the gene matches: 10.

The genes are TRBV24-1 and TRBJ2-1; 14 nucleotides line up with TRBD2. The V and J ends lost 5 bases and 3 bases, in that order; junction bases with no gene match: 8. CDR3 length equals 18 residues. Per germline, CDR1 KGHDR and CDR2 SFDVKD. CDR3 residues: CATSGLPGLAGDYNEQFF. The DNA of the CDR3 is TGTGCCACCAGTGGCCTTCCGGGACTAGCGGGAGACTACAATGAGCAGTTCTTC.

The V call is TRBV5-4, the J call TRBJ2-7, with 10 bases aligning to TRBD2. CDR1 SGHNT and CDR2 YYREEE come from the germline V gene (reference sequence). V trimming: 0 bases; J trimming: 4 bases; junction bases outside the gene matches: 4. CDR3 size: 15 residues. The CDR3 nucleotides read TGTGCCAGCAGCTTGGCTGAGCGGGGGGGGTACGAGCAGTACTTC. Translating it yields CASSLAERGGYEQYF. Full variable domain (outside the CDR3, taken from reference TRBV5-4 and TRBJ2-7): ETGVTQSPTHLIKTRGQQVTLRCSSQSGHNTVSWYQQALGQGPQFIFQYYREEENGRGNFPPRFSGLQFPNYSSELNVNALELDDSALYLCASSLAERGGYEQYFGPGTRLTVT.

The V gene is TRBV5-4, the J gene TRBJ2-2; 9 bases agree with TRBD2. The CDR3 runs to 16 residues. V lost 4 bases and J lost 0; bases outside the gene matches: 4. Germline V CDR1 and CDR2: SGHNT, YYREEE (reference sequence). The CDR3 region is CASSLGLATNTGELFF. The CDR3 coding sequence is TGTGCCAGCAGCCTTGGACTAGCGACGAACACCGGGGAGCTGTTTTTT.

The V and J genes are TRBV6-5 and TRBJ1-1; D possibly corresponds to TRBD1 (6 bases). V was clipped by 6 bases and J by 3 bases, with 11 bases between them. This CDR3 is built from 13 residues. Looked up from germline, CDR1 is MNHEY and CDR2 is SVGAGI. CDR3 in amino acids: CASSLGAHTEAFF. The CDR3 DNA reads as TGTGCCAGCAGCCTGGGGGCGCACACTGAAGCTTTCTTT.

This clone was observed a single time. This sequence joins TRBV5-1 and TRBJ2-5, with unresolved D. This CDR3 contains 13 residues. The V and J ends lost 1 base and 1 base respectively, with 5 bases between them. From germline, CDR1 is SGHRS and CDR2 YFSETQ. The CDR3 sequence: CASSLSSQETQYF. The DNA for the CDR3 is TGCGCCAGCAGCTTGTCTAGCCAAGAGACCCAGTACTTC.